Listed below are T cell receptor beta chains from one sample, sequenced in a study of CXCR3-negative and CXCR3-positive naive CD8 T cells. TCRdb reprocessed the 5' RACE reads, keeping one entry per CDR3 protein, no DNA. This sample's table has 50,000 to 65,000 distinct CDR3 sequences. The specimen sequenced was memory CD8+ T cells from blood. These receptors all stem from a human donor in good health. Some clones in this sample may be carry-over from other donors' samples. The CDR3 runs from the conserved cysteine through the conserved F or W.

CDR3: CASSYSSFDGYTF
V: TRBV6-6
J: TRBJ1-2

CDR3: CASSPAGTSGDSTDTQYF
V: TRBV7-2
J: TRBJ2-3

CDR3: CASSFYGGAAYEQYF
V: TRBV7-3
J: TRBJ2-7

CDR3: CASSSDQETQYF
V: TRBV12-3/TRBV12-4
J: TRBJ2-5

CDR3: CASSPHQGNWVQYF
V: TRBV7-6
J: TRBJ2-5

CDR3: CASVGGAKQYF
V: TRBV6-6
J: TRBJ2-7

CDR3: CASSDRGITEAFF
V: TRBV27
J: TRBJ1-1

CDR3: CSVESTTEIQETQYF
V: TRBV29-1
J: TRBJ2-5

CDR3: CASTPGVWGNIQYF
V: TRBV28
J: TRBJ2-4

CDR3: CASSYSIGGYQPQHF
V: TRBV6-2/TRBV6-3
J: TRBJ1-5

CDR3: CASSPVVSGQLDYEQFF
V: TRBV12-3/TRBV12-4
J: TRBJ2-1

CDR3: CSAPDREDNEQFF
V: TRBV29-1
J: TRBJ2-1

CDR3: CASRLYSYEQYF
V: TRBV7-2
J: TRBJ2-7

CDR3: CASSLGLQAEAFF
V: TRBV7-9
J: TRBJ1-1

CDR3: CASSLGPTSNQPQHF
V: TRBV7-9
J: TRBJ1-5

CDR3: CASTAGTYLYEQYF
V: TRBV6-2/TRBV6-3
J: TRBJ2-7

CDR3: CSVPISDNEQFF
V: TRBV29-1
J: TRBJ2-1

CDR3: CATGYRGTAEAFF
V: TRBV15
J: TRBJ1-1

CDR3: CASSLMGDTEAFF
V: TRBV4-3
J: TRBJ1-1

CDR3: CSVETGPSYEQYF
V: TRBV29-1
J: TRBJ2-7